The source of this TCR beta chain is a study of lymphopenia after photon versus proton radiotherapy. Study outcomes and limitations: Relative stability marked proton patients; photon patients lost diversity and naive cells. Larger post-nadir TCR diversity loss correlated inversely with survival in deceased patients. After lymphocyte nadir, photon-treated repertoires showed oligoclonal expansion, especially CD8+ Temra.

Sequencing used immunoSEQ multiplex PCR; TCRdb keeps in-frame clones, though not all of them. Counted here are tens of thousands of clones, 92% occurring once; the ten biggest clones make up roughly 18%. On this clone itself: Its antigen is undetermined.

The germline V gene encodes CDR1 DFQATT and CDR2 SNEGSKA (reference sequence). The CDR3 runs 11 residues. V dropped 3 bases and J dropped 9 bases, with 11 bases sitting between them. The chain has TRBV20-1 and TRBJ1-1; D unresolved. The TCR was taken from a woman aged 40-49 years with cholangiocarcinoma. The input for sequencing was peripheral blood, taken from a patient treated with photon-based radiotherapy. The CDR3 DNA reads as TGCAGTGCTAGGGTACCCAGGCAAGCTTTCTTT. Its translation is CSARVPRQAFF.